A single sample is the source of the 5 T cell receptor beta chains below, sequenced in a study of blood T cell repertoires in COVID-19. Assay used: immunoSEQ multiplex PCR; TCRdb lists only in-frame clones, some missing. The sample lists about 150,000 clones; roughly four fifths were seen once. What was sequenced was peripheral blood. All receptors come from a woman in her sixties or seventies with COVID-19, enrolled during active disease.

The V gene is TRBV5-6, the J gene TRBJ2-2, with 8 bases aligning to TRBD1. The CDR3 contains 14 residues. Germline values: CDR1 SGHDT, CDR2 YYEEEE. V dropped 9 bases and J dropped 2; count of bases not matched to a gene: 6. The CDR3 reads CATAGQANTGELFF. For the CDR3, the DNA is TGTGCCACCGCGGGACAGGCAAACACCGGGGAGCTGTTTTTT.

This rearrangement joins TRBV7-9 to TRBJ1-4, with 9 bases identical to TRBD1. The junction had 5 bases not matched to a gene; V was cut back by 6 bases and J by 6 bases. CDR1 SEHNR and CDR2 FQNEAQ come from the germline V gene (reference sequence). This CDR3 is built from 14 residues. The CDR3 sequence: CASRIGQGYEKLFF. The CDR3, as DNA: TGTGCCAGCAGGATCGGACAGGGGTATGAAAAACTGTTTTTT.

The chain links TRBV10-3 to TRBJ2-1; the D gene is possibly TRBD2 (6 bases). This CDR3 has 13 amino acids. With 8 bases removed from V and 6 bases from J, the gap between germline ends came to 14 bases. The germline gives CDR1 ENHRY, CDR2 SYGVKD. CDR3 bases: TGTGCCATCGAAGGTTCTAGCGTCAATGAGCAGTTCTTC. This translates into CAIEGSSVNEQFF.

This clone was recorded only once. V gene TRBV7-3 combines with J gene TRBJ2-2; TRBD2 might be the D (6 bases). Germline assignment: CDR1 SGHTA and CDR2 FQGTGA. The V end was cut by 1 base, the J end by 7 bases, with 10 bases between. CDR3 length equals 14 residues. DNA for the CDR3: TGTGCCAGCAGCTTAATCGGGAGTGTCGGGGAGCTGTTTTTT. Its translation: CASSLIGSVGELFF.

Written as DNA, the CDR3 is TGCGCCAGCAGACCCTCCGGGACAGGGGTCGATGAGCAGTTCTTC. Its translation: CASRPSGTGVDEQFF. This chain connects TRBV5-1 to TRBJ2-1, with TRBD1 matching 10 bases. This CDR3 spans 15 amino acids. Looked up from germline, CDR1 is SGHRS and CDR2 is YFSETQ. V trimming: 5 bases; J trimming: 8 bases; junction bases outside the gene matches: 10. Using reference TRBV5-1 and TRBJ2-1 for the parts outside the CDR3, the full variable domain is KAGVTQTPRYLIKTRGQQVTLSCSPISGHRSVSWYQQTPGQGLQFLFEYFSETQRNKGNFPGRFSGRQFSNSRSEMNVSTLELGDSALYLCASRPSGTGVDEQFFGPGTRLTVL.